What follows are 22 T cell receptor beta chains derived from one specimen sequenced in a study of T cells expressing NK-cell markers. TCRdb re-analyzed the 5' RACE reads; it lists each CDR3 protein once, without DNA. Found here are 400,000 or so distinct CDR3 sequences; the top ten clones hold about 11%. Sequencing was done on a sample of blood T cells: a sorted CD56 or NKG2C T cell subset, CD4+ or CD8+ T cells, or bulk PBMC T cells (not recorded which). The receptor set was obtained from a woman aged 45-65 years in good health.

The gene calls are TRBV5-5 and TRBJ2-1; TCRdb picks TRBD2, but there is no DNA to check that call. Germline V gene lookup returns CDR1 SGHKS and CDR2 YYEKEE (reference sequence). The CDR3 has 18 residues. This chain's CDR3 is CASSPIMVAGDHDNEQFF.

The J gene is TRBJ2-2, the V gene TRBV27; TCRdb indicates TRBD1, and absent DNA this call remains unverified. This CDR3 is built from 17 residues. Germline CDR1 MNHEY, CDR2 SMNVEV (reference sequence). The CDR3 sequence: CASSFSSGGPNTGELFF.

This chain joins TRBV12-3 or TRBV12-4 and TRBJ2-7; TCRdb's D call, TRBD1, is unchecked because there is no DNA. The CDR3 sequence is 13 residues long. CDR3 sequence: CASSHQPPSEQYF.

CDR3 region: CASSKDGEAFF. The rearrangement uses TRBV5-6 and TRBJ1-1. Per the germline V gene, CDR1 is SGHDT and CDR2 is YYEEEE. This CDR3 has 11 residues.

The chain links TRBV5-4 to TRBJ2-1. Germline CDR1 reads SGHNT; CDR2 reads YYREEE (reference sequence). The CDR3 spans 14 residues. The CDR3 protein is CASSLTVIHNEQFF.

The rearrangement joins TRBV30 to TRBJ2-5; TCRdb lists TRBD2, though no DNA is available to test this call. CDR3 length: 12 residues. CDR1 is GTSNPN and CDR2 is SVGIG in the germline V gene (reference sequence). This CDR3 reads CAWSGTFETQYF.

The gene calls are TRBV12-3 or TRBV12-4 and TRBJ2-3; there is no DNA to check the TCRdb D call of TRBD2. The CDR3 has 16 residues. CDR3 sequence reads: CASRPRERGITDTQYF.

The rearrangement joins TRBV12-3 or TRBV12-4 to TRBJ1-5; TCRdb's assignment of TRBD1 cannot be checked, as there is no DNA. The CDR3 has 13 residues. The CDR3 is CASNQGKGQPQHF.

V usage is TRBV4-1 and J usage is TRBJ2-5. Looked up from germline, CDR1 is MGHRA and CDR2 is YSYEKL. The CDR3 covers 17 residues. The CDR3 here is CASSQDRLLDIQETQYF.

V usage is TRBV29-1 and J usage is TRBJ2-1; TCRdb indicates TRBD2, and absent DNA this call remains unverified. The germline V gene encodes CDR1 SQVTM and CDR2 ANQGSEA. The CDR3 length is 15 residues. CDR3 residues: CSVLGGLAEYNEQFF.

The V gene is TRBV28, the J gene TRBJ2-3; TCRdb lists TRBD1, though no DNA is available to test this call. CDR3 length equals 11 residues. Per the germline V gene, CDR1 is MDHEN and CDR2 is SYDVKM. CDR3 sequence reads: CAAQGADTQYF.

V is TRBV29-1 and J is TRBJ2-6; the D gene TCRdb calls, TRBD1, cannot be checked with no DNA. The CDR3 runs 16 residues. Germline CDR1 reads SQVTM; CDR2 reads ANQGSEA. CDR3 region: CSVLVGGFSGANVLTF.

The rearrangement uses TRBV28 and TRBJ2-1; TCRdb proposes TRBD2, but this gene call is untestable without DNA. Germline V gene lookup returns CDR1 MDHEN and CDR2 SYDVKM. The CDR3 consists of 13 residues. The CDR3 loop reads CASSVPSGSEQFF.

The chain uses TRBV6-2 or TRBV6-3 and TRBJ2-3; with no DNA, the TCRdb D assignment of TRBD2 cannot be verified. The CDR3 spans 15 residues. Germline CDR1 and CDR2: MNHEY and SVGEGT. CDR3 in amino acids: CATQRTSGFTDTQYF.

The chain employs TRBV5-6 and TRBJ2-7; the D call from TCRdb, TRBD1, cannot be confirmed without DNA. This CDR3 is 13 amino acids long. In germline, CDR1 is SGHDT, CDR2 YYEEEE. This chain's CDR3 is CASSPGQIYEQYF.

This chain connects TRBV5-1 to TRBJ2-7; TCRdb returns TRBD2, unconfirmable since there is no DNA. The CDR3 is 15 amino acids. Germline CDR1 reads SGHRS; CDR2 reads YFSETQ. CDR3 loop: CASSPRAGVDYEQYF. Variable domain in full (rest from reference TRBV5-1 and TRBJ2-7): KAGVTQTPRYLIKTRGQQVTLSCSPISGHRSVSWYQQTPGQGLQFLFEYFSETQRNKGNFPGRFSGRQFSNSRSEMNVSTLELGDSALYLCASSPRAGVDYEQYFGPGTRLTVT.

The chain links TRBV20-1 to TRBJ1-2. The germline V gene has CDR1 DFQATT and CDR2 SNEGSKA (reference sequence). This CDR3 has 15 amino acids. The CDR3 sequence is CSARDQQGPYYGYTF.

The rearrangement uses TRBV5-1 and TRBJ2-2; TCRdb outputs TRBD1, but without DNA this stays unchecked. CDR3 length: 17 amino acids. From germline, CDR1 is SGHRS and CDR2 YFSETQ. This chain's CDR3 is CASSTRTGSIVSGELFF.

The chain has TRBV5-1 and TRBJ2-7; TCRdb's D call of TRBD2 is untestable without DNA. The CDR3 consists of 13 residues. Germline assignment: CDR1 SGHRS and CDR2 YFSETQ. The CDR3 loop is CASSSSGVYEQYF. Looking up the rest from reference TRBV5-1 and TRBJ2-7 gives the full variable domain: KAGVTQTPRYLIKTRGQQVTLSCSPISGHRSVSWYQQTPGQGLQFLFEYFSETQRNKGNFPGRFSGRQFSNSRSEMNVSTLELGDSALYLCASSSSGVYEQYFGPGTRLTVT.

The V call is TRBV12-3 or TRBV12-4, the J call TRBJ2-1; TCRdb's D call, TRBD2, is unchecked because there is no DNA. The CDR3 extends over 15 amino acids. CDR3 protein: CASSFQPGLADEQFF.

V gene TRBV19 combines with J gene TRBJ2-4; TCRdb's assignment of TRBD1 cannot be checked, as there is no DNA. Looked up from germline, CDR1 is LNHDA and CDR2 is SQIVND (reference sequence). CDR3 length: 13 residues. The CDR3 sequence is CASSISQGNIQYF.

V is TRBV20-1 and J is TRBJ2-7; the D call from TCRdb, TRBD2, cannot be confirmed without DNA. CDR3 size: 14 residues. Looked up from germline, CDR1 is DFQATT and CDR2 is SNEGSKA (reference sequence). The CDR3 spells CSASPSGRAYEQYF.